The 14 T cell receptor beta chains presented below share a single source sample, sequenced in a study of blood T cell repertoires in COVID-19. The assay was immunoSEQ multiplex PCR, and TCRdb's table has in-frame clones only and misses some. This table holds 450,000 to 500,000 clones, around nine tenths found once. The sample consisted of PBMCs or T cells enriched from blood (not recorded which). The receptor source for this set is a woman aged 55-69 years who had recovered from COVID-19.

The chain joins TRBV19 to TRBJ1-1, with 10 bases lining up with TRBD1. V shed 3 bases and J 0 bases; nucleotides not matched to a gene: 7. From germline, CDR1 is LNHDA and CDR2 SQIVND (reference sequence). The CDR3 runs to 17 residues. The CDR3: CASSIPRDRGVNTEAFF. The CDR3, as DNA: TGTGCCAGTAGTATTCCTCGGGACAGGGGTGTGAACACTGAAGCTTTCTTT.

This chain uses TRBV6-4 with TRBJ2-7, with 12 bases aligning to TRBD2. This CDR3 spans 16 amino acids. Germline V gene lookup returns CDR1 MRHNA and CDR2 SNTAGT. V lost 8 bases, J lost 7 bases, and 15 bases stayed unmatched. The CDR3 sequence is CASGTSGGRSRREQYV. The CDR3 DNA reads TGTGCCAGCGGTACTAGCGGGGGGCGGTCCAGGAGGGAGCAGTACGTC.

This clone was counted a single time. The rearrangement uses TRBV11-3 and TRBJ2-1, with 11 bases that match TRBD2. Per the germline V gene, CDR1 is SGHNT and CDR2 is YENEEA. This CDR3 is built from 17 residues. V dropped 8 bases and J dropped 8; count of bases not matched to a gene: 17. The CDR3 reads CASQPVLAGGNIDEQFF. The CDR3 DNA sequence: TGTGCCAGCCAGCCGGTCCTAGCGGGGGGAAATATAGATGAGCAGTTCTTC.

The rearrangement links TRBV27 to TRBJ1-1; D is perhaps TRBD1 (6 bases). Germline V lookup: CDR1 MNHEY, CDR2 SMNVEV (reference sequence). V was trimmed by 6 bases and J by 0 bases, leaving 11 bases between them. CDR3 size: 14 residues. CDR3 DNA sequence: TGTGCCAGCAGGACAGGACTCATGAACACTGAAGCTTTCTTT. It is translated as CASRTGLMNTEAFF.

CDR3 sequence reads: CASSFRGFTGELFF. In DNA form, the CDR3 reads TGCGCCAGCAGCTTCCGGGGGTTTACCGGGGAGCTGTTTTTT. The V gene is TRBV5-1, the J gene TRBJ2-2; D might be TRBD2 (6 bases). Germline V gene data show CDR1 as SGHRS and CDR2 as YFSETQ. This CDR3 region has 14 residues. Trimming removed 2 bases at V and 5 bases at J, with 10 bases between. The full variable domain, with the rest looked up from reference TRBV5-1 and TRBJ2-2, is KAGVTQTPRYLIKTRGQQVTLSCSPISGHRSVSWYQQTPGQGLQFLFEYFSETQRNKGNFPGRFSGRQFSNSRSEMNVSTLELGDSALYLCASSFRGFTGELFFGEGSRLTVL.

The chain carries TRBV16 and TRBJ1-2; maybe TRBD1 (5 bases). The V end was cut by 2 bases, the J end by 2 bases, with 6 bases between. Germline V gene lookup returns CDR1 KGHSY and CDR2 FQNENV. This CDR3 spans 13 amino acids. The CDR3 sequence is CASSQPGNYGYTF. Here the CDR3 DNA reads TGTGCCAGCAGCCAACCAGGGAACTATGGCTACACCTTC.

J is TRBJ1-2 and V is TRBV6-5, with D unresolved. V was cut by 8 bases and J by 3 bases, with 13 bases left in between. CDR1 and CDR2 (germline): MNHEY, SVGAGI. There are 13 residues in the CDR3. The DNA for the CDR3 is TGTGCCAGCGGGCGAAACCCCTACTATGGCTACACCTTC. This translates into CASGRNPYYGYTF.

The rearrangement joins TRBV3-1 (or the pseudogene TRBV3-2) to TRBJ2-2, with D perhaps matching TRBD2 (5 bases). The CDR3 has 15 residues. Germline V gives CDR1 LGHDT, CDR2 YNNKEL (reference sequence). The ends were cut back, 6 bases at V and 2 bases at J, with 13 bases in the middle. The CDR3 DNA reads TGTGCCAGCAGAACTAGGCTAGCCAACACCGGGGAGCTGTTTTTT. It yields the protein CASRTRLANTGELFF.

The chain is built from TRBV18 and TRBJ1-2; D is perhaps TRBD1 (6 bases). The CDR3 is 15 residues long. The ends were cut back, 4 bases at V and 4 bases at J, with 16 bases in the middle. Germline loops: CDR1 KGHSH, CDR2 LQKENI. In nucleotides, the CDR3 is TGTGCCAGCTCACGGACGGGAGGGGGATTCTATGGCTACACCTTC. Amino acid sequence: CASSRTGGGFYGYTF.

The chain links TRBV25-1 to TRBJ2-7; TRBD1 is a possible D gene (6 bases). This CDR3 region has 16 residues. Germline CDR1 reads MGHDK; CDR2 reads SYGVNS. V gave up 2 bases and J gave up 3 bases, with 17 bases separating them. DNA for the CDR3: TGTGCCAGCAGTGAAGTTTCAGGGGTCCCCTGCTACGAGCAGTACGTC. This encodes CASSEVSGVPCYEQYV.

This clone was found a few times. The V gene is TRBV28, the J gene TRBJ1-1; 9 nucleotides align to TRBD1. V was pared by 1 base and J by 0 bases, with 6 bases of the junction left unmatched. The length of the CDR3 is 17 residues. From germline, CDR1 is MDHEN and CDR2 SYDVKM. The CDR3, as DNA: TGTGCCAGCAGTTTATATGGGACAGGGTCTATGAACACTGAAGCTTTCTTT. It specifies CASSLYGTGSMNTEAFF.

The rearrangement uses TRBV5-6 and TRBJ1-1; 10 nucleotides align to TRBD1. The CDR3 is 15 residues long. Germline V gives CDR1 SGHDT, CDR2 YYEEEE. V lost 4 bases and J lost 4; bases outside the gene matches: 7. CDR3 protein: CASSRGDRGGTEAFF. DNA of the CDR3: TGTGCCAGCAGCCGAGGGGACAGGGGAGGCACTGAAGCTTTCTTT.

The V gene is TRBV5-4, the J gene TRBJ2-3; 14 bases are a match to TRBD2. V dropped 1 base and J dropped 3; count of bases not matched to a gene: 4. Germline CDR1 and CDR2: SGHNT and YYREEE (reference sequence). The CDR3 sequence is 17 residues long. The CDR3 is CASSLPGLAGVTDTQYF. Written as DNA, the CDR3 is TGTGCCAGCAGCTTGCCGGGACTAGCGGGGGTTACAGATACGCAGTATTTT.

The chain combines TRBV28 with TRBJ1-6; TRBD1 is a possible D gene (6 bases). V lost 6 bases, J lost 6 bases, and 21 bases lay in between. Germline assignment: CDR1 MDHEN and CDR2 SYDVKM. This CDR3 is built from 17 residues. In DNA form, the CDR3 reads TGTGCCAGCAGCCCACCCTTAGGACAGACCGCTAATTCACCCCTCCACTTT. Its protein is CASSPPLGQTANSPLHF.